This T cell receptor beta chain derives from a study of blood T cell repertoires in COVID-19 (dated by TCRdb to the early 2020s). At the level of the whole study: Samples from collaborators originated in the United States, Italy and Spain and spanned both the acute and convalescent phases of COVID-19. The material from the prospective study consisted of cDNA or gDNA derived from T cells, B-cell-depleted T cells, or PBMCs. The dataset comprised deeply sampled blood TCRbeta repertoires from subjects exposed to, actively infected with, or recovered from COVID-19. The repertoires were released in a freely available public database meant as a resource for research on the immune response to SARS-CoV-2. The samples were drawn from the first 160 participants of the ongoing ImmuneRACE study and from over a thousand subjects provided by 6 global collaborators. Sample metadata almost always included a de-identified subject ID, COVID-19 status, age in years and sex. HLA class I and class II types, where available, came from metadata supplied by the sample provider rather than from assay-based typing. Results the study describes overall, beyond this receptor: How much clinical and demographic metadata was included differed by source and by participant, and the metadata was provided uncurated.

Collaborating institutions collected whole blood in K2EDTA tubes following their own protocols. For TCRbeta analysis, collaborator samples were shipped as frozen whole blood, as isolated PBMCs, or as DNA extracted from either sample type. TCRbeta CDR3 regions were amplified from genomic DNA by means of the immunoSEQ Assay, a bias-controlled multiplex PCR. Regarding the original processing steps: The number of nucleated cells in each sample was estimated from the amplification of reference gene primers within the assay. To quantify the absolute abundance of each unique TCRbeta CDR3 rearrangement, sequence reads were collapsed and filtered. For each sample, productive Simpson clonality was calculated as the square root of Simpson's diversity index over productive rearrangements. This is the immuneACCESS table as TCRdb keeps it, with only in-frame sequences that have V and J called. A part of the clones is gone; compared with another copy, unresolved V genes explain less than half, and the rest is unexplained. Clone size and V and J calls were adopted from that table, with D and trimming inferred from the DNA. Across this sample there are about 120,000 clones, with over 80% seen only once. The ten largest make up almost 30% of the sample.

Remarks on this clone: There is no known antigen for this receptor. No base quality information exists; no much larger clone differs at one position.

The CDR3 contains 12 residues, cysteine and phenylalanine counted. Kept here is only the CDR3 DNA, which spans 36 bases and is read in frame from base 1. CDR1 and CDR2 were assigned from the germline V gene (reference sequence) as LNHDA and SQIVND. The V end loses 4 bases and the J end loses 7 bases, and a stretch of 10 bases separates them. The sequenced sample was peripheral blood. The rearrangement combines TRBV19 with TRBJ1-2, and the D gene may be TRBD1, 5 bases matching. This receptor was taken from a woman in her 70s with acute or convalescent COVID-19. The DNA reads as follows: TGTGCCAGTAGTACCGGGACTGTTGGCTACACCTTC. Its protein product is CASSTGTVGYTF.